The 22 T cell receptor beta chains below come from one sample, sequenced in a study of metastatic and nonmetastatic thyroid tumors. TCRdb re-called clones via MiXCR from the PCR reads. The sample lists approximately 30,000 clones, 3.7% occurring once. Patients had received no treatment of any kind before thyroid surgery. The sequencing input was blood. The source is a male donor with papillary thyroid cancer or a benign thyroid nodule (not recorded which). Some clones in this sample may be carry-over from other donors' samples.

The rearrangement uses TRBV28 and TRBJ2-3; 7 bases are a match to TRBD2. After removal of 5 bases from V and 0 bases from J, the junction contained 8 bases not matched to a gene. The CDR3 is made up of 16 amino acids. The V gene's germline CDR1 is MDHEN and CDR2 SYDVKM. Written as DNA, the CDR3 is TGTGCCAGCAGTCCCCTCGGGGGGACTAGCACAGATACGCAGTATTTT. Translating gives CASSPLGGTSTDTQYF.

This clone came up many times. As DNA, the CDR3 is TGTGCCAGCAGCCCTCACAGGGAAGAATGGGGCACTGAAGCTTTCTTT. Its protein is CASSPHREEWGTEAFF. The chain recombines TRBV16 with TRBJ1-1; a weak D match, TRBD1 (6 bases). Deletions cut 4 bases from V and 4 bases from J, with 19 bases between. The CDR3 totals 16 residues. The germline gives CDR1 KGHSY, CDR2 FQNENV. Full variable domain (outside the CDR3, taken from reference TRBV16 and TRBJ1-1): GEEVAQTPKHLVRGEGQKAKLYCAPIKGHSYVFWYQQVLKNEFKFLISFQNENVFDETGMPKERFSAKCLPNSPCSLEIQATKLEDSAVYFCASSPHREEWGTEAFFGQGTRLTVV.

This clone was counted at least ten times. The chain links TRBV29-1 to TRBJ2-7, with 9 nucleotides matching TRBD2. V lost 3 bases to trimming and J lost 3 bases; unmatched junction nucleotides: 9. The CDR3 is 15 amino acids. Germline CDR1 reads SQVTM; CDR2 reads ANQGSEA. The chain's CDR3 is CSVDHLAGPDYEQYF. Here the CDR3 DNA reads TGCAGCGTTGACCACCTAGCGGGGCCTGACTACGAGCAGTACTTC.

Only a few counts were recorded for this clone. The genes are TRBV27 and TRBJ2-5; 10 bases are a match to TRBD2. The CDR3 is 14 residues long. CDR1 and CDR2 (germline): MNHEY, SMNVEV (reference sequence). With 4 bases clipped from V and 2 bases from J, the junction kept 1 base outside the gene matches. CDR3 in DNA: TGTGCCAGCAGTTCGACTAGCGGGCAAGAGACCCAGTACTTC. Amino acid sequence: CASSSTSGQETQYF.

V and J are TRBV6-1 and TRBJ2-1; D is unclear. The CDR3 is made up of 14 amino acids. CDR1 and CDR2 from the germline V gene are MNHNS and SASEGT. Trimming shortened V by 3 bases and J by 5 bases, and 11 bases separated the two germline ends. The CDR3 loop reads CASSEYWTHNEQFF. The CDR3 DNA reads as TGTGCCAGCAGTGAGTATTGGACCCACAATGAGCAGTTCTTC.

This clone was seen many times. The chain combines TRBV3-1 with TRBJ2-7; 7 positions match TRBD2. The J segment lost 7 bases and the V segment lost 3 bases, leaving 9 bases of the junction unmatched. This CDR3 spans 14 amino acids. Germline V lookup: CDR1 LGHDT, CDR2 YNNKEL (reference sequence). CDR3 DNA sequence: TGTGCCAGCAGCCATATCGCGGGGGAAGGAGAGCAGTACTTC. Residues: CASSHIAGEGEQYF.

At least ten counts were recorded for this clone. The germline gene is not matched at one end of the junction; a read error may be the cause. V gene TRBV5-6 combines with J gene TRBJ2-7; D remains ambiguous. CDR3 size: 13 residues. CDR1 and CDR2 (germline): SGHDT, YYEEEE. This CDR3 reads CASSLDTSHEQYF. CDR3 DNA sequence: TGTGCCAGCAGCTTGGACACCTCCCACGAGCAGTACTTC. Filled out from reference TRBV5-6 and TRBJ2-7, the complete variable domain reads DAGVTQSPTHLIKTRGQQVTLRCSPKSGHDTVSWYQQALGQGPQFIFQYYEEEERQRGNFPDRFSGHQFPNYSSELNVNALLLGDSALYLCASSLDTSHEQYFGPGTRLTVT.

The chain is built from TRBV10-3 and TRBJ2-1, with TRBD2 matching 8 bases. The J segment lost 8 bases and the V segment lost 2 bases, leaving 2 bases of the junction unmatched. The CDR3 runs to 13 residues. The V gene's germline CDR1 is ENHRY and CDR2 SYGVKD. The CDR3 sequence is CAISEGREDEQFF. The CDR3 DNA follows: TGTGCCATCAGTGAGGGGCGGGAGGATGAGCAGTTCTTC.

A few counts support this clone. This rearrangement joins TRBV27 to TRBJ1-2; unclear D gene. This CDR3 is built from 14 residues. The V and J ends lost 2 bases and 5 bases respectively, with 12 bases between them. CDR1 is MNHEY, CDR2 SMNVEV, per germline (reference sequence). The CDR3 DNA reads as TGTGCCAGCAGTTTAACCGGACCGGGATATGGCTACACCTTC. Protein product: CASSLTGPGYGYTF.

The table lists this clone with a count of one. One base away lies a much larger clone, so this may be a sequencing read error. The genes are TRBV5-4 and TRBJ2-7; 10 bases fit TRBD2. After removal of 2 bases from V and 11 bases from J, the junction contained 7 bases not matched to a gene. CDR1 is SGHNT and CDR2 is YYREEE in the germline V gene (reference sequence). The CDR3 is 13 residues long. CDR3 nucleotide sequence: TGTGCCAGCAGCTTCGGGACTAGCGAGAGTGAGTACTTC. Its protein product is CASSFGTSESEYF.

The chain is built from TRBV7-2 and TRBJ2-7; possibly TRBD1 for D (6 bases). The CDR3 sequence is 15 residues long. V lost 0 bases, J lost 4 bases, and 13 bases lay in between. Germline V lookup: CDR1 SGHTA, CDR2 FQGNSA. For the CDR3, the DNA is TGTGCCAGCAGCTTAGCCGGGGACATCTTTTACGAGCAGTACTTC. Translation: CASSLAGDIFYEQYF.

The chain links TRBV27 to TRBJ1-2, with unresolved D. Per the germline V gene, CDR1 is MNHEY and CDR2 is SMNVEV (reference sequence). The CDR3 contains 14 residues. The germline V and J ends were trimmed by 3 bases and 6 bases, with 14 bases remaining between them. CDR3 amino acids: CASSFGPKLDGYTF. CDR3 DNA sequence: TGTGCCAGCAGTTTTGGACCTAAACTGGATGGCTACACCTTC.

In its sample, this clone is medium-sized. The chain is built from TRBV6-5 and TRBJ2-2; 9 bases match TRBD1. The junction had 5 bases not matched to a gene; V was cut back by 0 bases and J by 6 bases. The CDR3 runs to 16 residues. In germline, CDR1 is MNHEY, CDR2 SVGAGI. The CDR3 coding sequence is TGTGCCAGCAGTTACTCATTCGACAGGGGGTCCGGGGAGCTGTTTTTT. It codes for CASSYSFDRGSGELFF.

At least ten counts were recorded for this clone. The CDR3 sequence: CSAPKLLLGVEKLFF. CDR3 in DNA: TGCAGTGCTCCAAAATTGCTCCTCGGCGTAGAAAAACTGTTTTTT. The chain has TRBV20-1 and TRBJ1-4; D remains ambiguous. The CDR3 has 15 amino acids. V lost 5 bases to trimming and J lost 8 bases, with 21 bases between them. Germline assignment: CDR1 DFQATT and CDR2 SNEGSKA (reference sequence).

Only a few counts were recorded for this clone. The genes are TRBV6-1 and TRBJ1-2, with unresolved D. Germline V CDR1 and CDR2: MNHNS, SASEGT. The germline V and J ends were trimmed by 2 bases and 4 bases, with 2 bases remaining between them. The CDR3 sequence is 11 residues long. CDR3 nucleotide sequence: TGTGCCAGCAGTGAAATCTATGGCTACACCTTC. It encodes CASSEIYGYTF.

This clone came up once. The chain uses TRBV30 and TRBJ2-5, with D tentatively TRBD1 or TRBD2 (5 bases each). Trimming shortened V by 5 bases and J by 5 bases, and 21 bases separated the two germline ends. Germline lookup yields CDR1 GTSNPN and CDR2 SVGIG (reference sequence). The CDR3 loop spans 15 amino acids. CDR3 loop: CAWGFGEGPRETQYF. In DNA form, the CDR3 reads TGTGCCTGGGGTTTCGGCGAGGGGCCTCGGGAGACCCAGTACTTC.

This clone has ten or more counts. This chain links TRBV9 with TRBJ2-1, with TRBD2 identical over 7 bases. The CDR3 has 15 residues. CDR1 and CDR2 from the germline V gene are SGDLS and YYNGEE. V trimming: 0 bases; J trimming: 8 bases; junction bases outside the gene matches: 8. CDR3 loop: CASSVVGGGSDEQFF. CDR3 nucleotide sequence: TGTGCCAGCAGCGTAGTCGGGGGAGGGTCAGATGAGCAGTTCTTC.

This clone was observed many times. This sequence joins TRBV5-1 and TRBJ1-1, with 7 bases lining up with TRBD1. Germline trimming cut 1 base from V and 1 base from J; bases unmatched to any gene: 1. Germline lookup yields CDR1 SGHRS and CDR2 YFSETQ. This CDR3 spans 14 amino acids. CDR3 sequence reads: CASSLTGANTEAFF. The CDR3 coding sequence is TGCGCCAGCAGCTTGACAGGGGCGAACACTGAAGCTTTCTTT.

This clone has at least ten counts. The chain employs TRBV6-2 or TRBV6-3 and TRBJ2-1; 9 bases fit TRBD2. Germline V gives CDR1 MNHEY, CDR2 SVGEGT. Trimming cost V 0 bases and J 6 bases; bases outside gene matches: 6. CDR3 length: 16 residues. This CDR3 is CASSYSTSGGGNEQFF. CDR3 sequence (DNA): TGTGCCAGCAGTTACTCGACTAGCGGTGGGGGCAATGAGCAGTTCTTC.

This chain connects TRBV6-2 or TRBV6-3 to TRBJ1-5, with a tentative D call TRBD1 (5 bases). The germline gives CDR1 MNHEY, CDR2 SVGEGT. CDR3 length equals 17 residues. Trimming cost V 6 bases and J 3 bases, with 21 bases left between them. CDR3: CASSPRAGHFNNQPQHF. DNA of the CDR3: TGTGCCAGCAGCCCCAGGGCAGGCCACTTCAACAATCAGCCCCAGCATTTT.

This clone occurred a few times. The rearrangement joins TRBV20-1 to TRBJ1-2, with 9 bases fitting TRBD1. The V and J ends lost 6 bases and 5 bases, in that order; junction bases with no gene match: 10. The CDR3 length is 14 residues. The germline V gene has CDR1 DFQATT and CDR2 SNEGSKA (reference sequence). The CDR3: CSAPNRGRRYGYTF. CDR3 coding DNA: TGCAGTGCCCCGAACAGGGGGCGCCGGTATGGCTACACCTTC.

The chain is built from TRBV20-1 and TRBJ1-2; D unclear. Germline V gene sequence: CDR1 DFQATT, CDR2 SNEGSKA (reference sequence). Trimming cost V 6 bases and J 4 bases, with 12 bases left between them. This CDR3 spans 12 amino acids. The CDR3 reads CSAQAPGYGYTF. DNA of the CDR3: TGCAGTGCGCAGGCTCCGGGCTATGGCTACACCTTC.